The 18 T cell receptor beta chains below come from one sample, sequenced in a study of human T cells and chemical hapten exposure (dated by TCRdb to the early 2020s). Library creation used RACE. The reads were generated on a NextSeq 500. The raw public reads went through TCRdb reprocessing: fastp at Q25, MiXCR clone calling, in-frame beta chains kept. Records with the same CDR3 protein are collapsed into one entry carrying the most frequent genes and DNA. For this sample there are 74,000 or so distinct CDR3 sequences; 12% appear just once. Around 3.2% of the sample is taken by the ten largest. What this sample's time point label stands for: patch test 1, 2 weeks after DPC sensitization. This specimen's treatment or condition label, interpreted: therapeutic diphenylcyclopropenone sensitization with weekly scalp DPC. The sample was whole blood, taken in connection with sensitization to the hapten diphenylcyclopropenone (DPC). The receptors stem from a woman in her fifties or sixties with alopecia areata. Some clones in this sample may be carry-over from other donors' samples.

The chain has TRBV29-1 and TRBJ1-4; no firm D call. V was clipped by 7 bases and J by 5 bases, with 11 bases between them. The CDR3 loop spans 12 amino acids. Germline loops: CDR1 SQVTM, CDR2 ANQGSEA. The CDR3 nucleotides are TGCAGCGCCCCGGACTACAATGAAAAACTGTTTTTT. Protein: CSAPDYNEKLFF.

Ten or more counts support this clonotype. V and J are TRBV28 and TRBJ2-7; 9 bases match TRBD1. The CDR3 length is 15 residues. The germline gives CDR1 MDHEN, CDR2 SYDVKM. The junction had 5 bases not matched to a gene; V was cut back by 4 bases and J by 1 base. CDR3 nucleotide sequence: TGTGCCAGCAGTTCGTCCGGGACAGGGTCCTACGAGCAGTACTTC. Translation: CASSSSGTGSYEQYF.

This clonotype was recorded a few times. The chain has TRBV27 and TRBJ2-7; TRBD1 agrees at 7 bases. The CDR3 runs 14 residues. The junction had 8 bases not matched to a gene; V was cut back by 6 bases and J by 3 bases. The germline gives CDR1 MNHEY, CDR2 SMNVEV (reference sequence). CDR3 in DNA: TGTGCCAGCAGAACAACAGGGGTAGGCTACGAGCAGTACTTC. Translating it yields CASRTTGVGYEQYF.

This chain joins TRBV25-1 and TRBJ2-7, with TRBD1 identical over 9 bases. The trim removed 5 bases at V and 5 bases at J, leaving 7 bases unmatched. CDR1 and CDR2 (germline): MGHDK, SYGVNS. The CDR3 contains 14 residues. As DNA, the CDR3 is TGTGCCAGCAGTAGAACAGGGGGCAGGGACGAGCAGTACTTC. Its translation is CASSRTGGRDEQYF.

This clonotype was recorded many times. This chain joins TRBV20-1 and TRBJ1-4; D gene uncertain. Germline values: CDR1 DFQATT, CDR2 SNEGSKA (reference sequence). The CDR3 has 15 amino acids. The V end lost 3 bases, the J end lost 0 bases, and 11 bases lay between the germline ends. CDR3 in amino acids: CSASVNPATNEKLFF. The CDR3 nucleotides are TGCAGTGCTAGCGTTAATCCAGCAACTAATGAAAAACTGTTTTTT.

This clonotype was counted only a few times. V usage is TRBV5-1 and J usage is TRBJ1-5; 7 positions agree with TRBD1. The CDR3 sequence is 13 residues long. J gave up 5 bases and V 4 bases, and 3 bases lay outside the gene matches. CDR1 and CDR2 (germline): SGHRS, YFSETQ. The CDR3 DNA reads as TGCGCCAGCAGCCTTGGACAGGATCAGCCCCAGCATTTT. It yields the protein CASSLGQDQPQHF.

This clonotype was seen repeatedly, ten times or more. The V and J genes are TRBV7-6 and TRBJ2-7; no clear D. Germline lookup yields CDR1 SGHVS and CDR2 FNYEAQ. CDR3 length: 14 residues. Trimming took 0 bases from V and 1 from J, leaving 7 bases between them. The CDR3 loop reads CASSLALDSYEQYF. CDR3 DNA sequence: TGTGCCAGCAGCTTAGCTCTTGATTCCTACGAGCAGTACTTC.

This clonotype has a count of ten or more. The chain links TRBV19 to TRBJ2-1; D is unresolved. The CDR3 is 14 residues long. Trimming removed 3 bases from V and 5 bases from J, with 11 bases in between. From germline, CDR1 is LNHDA and CDR2 SQIVND (reference sequence). In DNA, the CDR3 is TGTGCCAGTAGTATGGGGTTCTGGGACAATGAGCAGTTCTTC. Translated, it gives CASSMGFWDNEQFF. Together with reference TRBV19 and TRBJ2-1, the CDR3 gives the full variable domain: DGGITQSPKYLFRKEGQNVTLSCEQNLNHDAMYWYRQDPGQGLRLIYYSQIVNDFQKGDIAEGYSVSREKKESFPLTVTSAQKNPTAFYLCASSMGFWDNEQFFGPGTRLTVL.

This clonotype was seen ten or more times. The rearrangement uses TRBV29-1 and TRBJ1-2, with D unresolved. Germline lookup yields CDR1 SQVTM and CDR2 ANQGSEA. Trimming left V 4 bases short and J 8 bases short, with 11 bases between. The CDR3 runs to 11 residues. CDR3 sequence reads: CSVGSSDGYTF. Here the CDR3 DNA reads TGCAGCGTTGGATCGAGTGACGGCTACACCTTC.

This clonotype was seen many times. The chain has TRBV2 and TRBJ2-2; 8 nucleotides agree with TRBD2. In germline, CDR1 is SNHLY, CDR2 FYNNEI. This CDR3 contains 13 residues. V lost 6 bases and J lost 5; bases outside the gene matches: 2. CDR3 sequence (DNA): TGTGCCAGCAGAGCGGGGGTAACCGGGGAGCTGTTTTTT. It yields the protein CASRAGVTGELFF.

Only a few counts were recorded for this clonotype. At one end the junction does not follow the germline gene, possibly because of a read error. The chain joins TRBV12-3 or TRBV12-4 to TRBJ1-5, with 9 bases aligning to TRBD1. There are 17 residues in the CDR3. CDR3 sequence (DNA): TGTGCCAGCAATTCGGACAGGGGCCAATATAGCAATCGGCCCCAGCATTTT. Translated, it gives CASNSDRGQYSNRPQHF.

This clonotype was seen more than once but under ten times. The rearrangement joins TRBV6-1 to TRBJ2-7, with D hard to call. The CDR3 has 14 residues. CDR1 and CDR2 (germline): MNHNS, SASEGT. V was cut by 7 bases and J by 1 base, with 14 bases left in between. The CDR3 DNA is TGTGCCAGCACCCCCGAGGCCCATTCCTACGAGCAGTACTTC. It encodes CASTPEAHSYEQYF.

The genes are TRBV6-1 and TRBJ2-1; 8 bases are a match to TRBD1. CDR3 size: 15 residues. V was pared by 4 bases and J by 1 base, with 3 bases of the junction left unmatched. CDR1 is MNHNS and CDR2 is SASEGT in the germline V gene. The CDR3: CASSVQGASYNEQFF. CDR3 in DNA: TGTGCCAGCAGTGTGCAGGGGGCATCCTACAATGAGCAGTTCTTC.

This clonotype was seen only a few times. V is TRBV5-3 and J is TRBJ1-2; 8 bases map to TRBD1. TRBV5-3 is treated as an ORF (open reading frame) with a function not yet certain. V was pared by 5 bases and J by 2 bases, with 5 bases of the junction left unmatched. CDR3 length equals 14 residues. The CDR3 DNA follows: TGTGCCAGAAGTCAGGGGGCTCTGAACTATGGCTACACCTTC. Translation gives CARSQGALNYGYTF.

This clonotype was detected a few times. The chain combines TRBV20-1 with TRBJ1-1; D is perhaps TRBD1 (5 bases). Trimming took off 5 bases at V and 4 bases at J, with 11 bases between the two ends. Germline CDR1 reads DFQATT; CDR2 reads SNEGSKA (reference sequence). The CDR3 length is 12 residues. CDR3: CSASGLGTEAFF. The CDR3 DNA reads as TGCAGTGCTTCAGGGCTGGGCACTGAAGCTTTCTTT.

This clonotype was detected only a few times. The rearrangement uses TRBV5-1 and TRBJ2-1; D is uncertain. CDR3 size: 13 residues. The V gene's germline CDR1 is SGHRS and CDR2 YFSETQ. V gave up 0 bases and J gave up 4 bases, with 5 bases separating them. CDR3 residues: CASSLDSYNEQFF. The CDR3, as DNA: TGCGCCAGCAGCTTGGACAGTTACAATGAGCAGTTCTTC.

This CDR3 is CASSWTGYYQPQHF. CDR3 nucleotides: TGTGCCAGCAGTTGGACAGGTTATTATCAGCCCCAGCATTTT. The chain joins TRBV27 to TRBJ1-5, with TRBD1 matching 7 bases. The germline gives CDR1 MNHEY, CDR2 SMNVEV (reference sequence). There are 14 residues in the CDR3. The junction had 5 bases not matched to a gene; V was cut back by 4 bases and J by 5 bases.

This clonotype was detected many times. The J gene is TRBJ2-5, the V gene TRBV6-6, with 8 positions matching TRBD1. The V segment lost 5 bases and the J segment 4 bases; nucleotides outside the gene matches: 6. Germline V gives CDR1 MNHNY, CDR2 SVGAGI (reference sequence). This CDR3 contains 14 residues. Written as DNA, the CDR3 is TGTGCCAGCAGTCACGGACAGGGCATAGAGACCCAGTACTTC. This codes for CASSHGQGIETQYF.